This section outlines one T cell receptor beta chain sequence together with its context. What it binds is not known. The sample belongs to a study of cytomegalovirus exposure and HLA in healthy donors. Whole-study findings and limits: A later analysis revealed that TCR association rates differed between HLA loci, peaking at DRB1 and bottoming out at HLA-C. Later, an analysis showed that TCR beta chains associated with HLA were more clonally expanded than others that were equally common. Owing to their indistinguishability, certain V segments, notably TRBV6-2 and TRBV6-3, were excluded.

The germline gives CDR1 SGHDT, CDR2 YYEEEE. CDR3 length: 13 residues. V lost 1 base and J lost 6, with 8 bases in between. The PCR employed 60 Vbeta primers together with 13 Jbeta primers. Clones were read by immunoSEQ multiplex PCR, and TCRdb kept only the in-frame ones, dropping some. Of more than 150,000 clones listed, around 77% are singletons. This TCR was sampled from a woman between 25 and 40 years old in good health and CMV-seronegative. The chain carries TRBV5-6 and TRBJ2-1; tentatively, D is TRBD1 (5 bases). The specimen was PBMCs. This CDR3 reads CASSLWGSNEQFF. In DNA form, the CDR3 reads TGTGCCAGCAGCTTGTGGGGCTCCAATGAGCAGTTCTTC. Looking up the rest from reference TRBV5-6 and TRBJ2-1 gives the full variable domain: DAGVTQSPTHLIKTRGQQVTLRCSPKSGHDTVSWYQQALGQGPQFIFQYYEEEERQRGNFPDRFSGHQFPNYSSELNVNALLLGDSALYLCASSLWGSNEQFFGPGTRLTVL.